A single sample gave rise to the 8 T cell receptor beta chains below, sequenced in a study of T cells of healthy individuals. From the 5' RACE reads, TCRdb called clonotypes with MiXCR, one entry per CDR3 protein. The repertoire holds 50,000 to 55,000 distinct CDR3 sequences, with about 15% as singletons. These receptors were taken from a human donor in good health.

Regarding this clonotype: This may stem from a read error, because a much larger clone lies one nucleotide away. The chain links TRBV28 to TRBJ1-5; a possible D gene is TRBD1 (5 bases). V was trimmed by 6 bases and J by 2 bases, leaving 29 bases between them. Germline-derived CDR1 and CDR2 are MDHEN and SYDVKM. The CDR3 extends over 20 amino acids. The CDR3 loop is CASSRRGSDRFRAGNQPQHF. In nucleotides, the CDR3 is TGTGCCAGCAGCCGAAGGGGATCGGACCGCTTTCGGGCAGGCAATCAGCCCCAGCATTTT. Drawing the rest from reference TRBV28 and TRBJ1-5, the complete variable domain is DVKVTQSSRYLVKRTGEKVFLECVQDMDHENMFWYRQDPGLGLRLIYFSYDVKMKEKGDIPEGYSVSREKKERFSLILESASTNQTSMYLCASSRRGSDRFRAGNQPQHFGDGTRLSIL.

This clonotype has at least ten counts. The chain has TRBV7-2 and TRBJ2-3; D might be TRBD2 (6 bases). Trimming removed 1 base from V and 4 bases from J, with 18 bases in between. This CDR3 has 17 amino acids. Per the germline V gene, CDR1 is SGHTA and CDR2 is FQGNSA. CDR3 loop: CASSLGVGGRWADTQYF. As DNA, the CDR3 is TGTGCCAGCAGCTTAGGTGTGGGAGGCCGTTGGGCAGATACGCAGTATTTT.

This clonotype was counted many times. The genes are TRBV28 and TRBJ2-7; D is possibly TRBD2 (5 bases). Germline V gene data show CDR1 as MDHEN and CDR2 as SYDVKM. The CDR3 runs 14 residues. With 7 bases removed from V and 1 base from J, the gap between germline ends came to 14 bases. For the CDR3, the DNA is TGTGCCAGCAATGGGGAGTGGGGTTCCTACGAGCAGTACTTC. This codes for CASNGEWGSYEQYF. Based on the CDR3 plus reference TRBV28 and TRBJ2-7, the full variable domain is DVKVTQSSRYLVKRTGEKVFLECVQDMDHENMFWYRQDPGLGLRLIYFSYDVKMKEKGDIPEGYSVSREKKERFSLILESASTNQTSMYLCASNGEWGSYEQYFGPGTRLTVT.

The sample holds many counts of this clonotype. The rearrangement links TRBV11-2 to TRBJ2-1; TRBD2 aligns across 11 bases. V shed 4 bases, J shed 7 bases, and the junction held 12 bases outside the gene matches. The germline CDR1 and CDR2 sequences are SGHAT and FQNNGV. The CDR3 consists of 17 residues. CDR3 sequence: CASSSLKLTSGINEQFF. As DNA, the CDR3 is TGTGCCAGCAGCTCCCTTAAGTTGACTAGCGGGATAAATGAGCAGTTCTTC. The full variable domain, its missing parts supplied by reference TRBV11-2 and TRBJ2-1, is EAGVAQSPRYKIIEKRQSVAFWCNPISGHATLYWYQQILGQGPKLLIQFQNNGVVDDSQLPKDRFSAERLKGVDSTLKIQPAKLEDSAVYLCASSSLKLTSGINEQFFGPGTRLTVL.

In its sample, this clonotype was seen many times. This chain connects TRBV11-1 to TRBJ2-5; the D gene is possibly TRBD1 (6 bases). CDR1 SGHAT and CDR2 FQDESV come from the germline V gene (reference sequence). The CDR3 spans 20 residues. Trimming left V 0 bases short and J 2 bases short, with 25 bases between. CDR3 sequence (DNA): TGTGCCAGCAGCTTAGCGTCCTGGTACCCGGGGACACTAGAACAAGAGACCCAGTACTTC. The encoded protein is CASSLASWYPGTLEQETQYF. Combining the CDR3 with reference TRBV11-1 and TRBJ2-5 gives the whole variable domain EAEVAQSPRYKITEKSQAVAFWCDPISGHATLYWYRQILGQGPELLVQFQDESVVDDSQLPKDRFSAERLKGVDSTLKIQPAELGDSAMYLCASSLASWYPGTLEQETQYFGPGTRLLVL.

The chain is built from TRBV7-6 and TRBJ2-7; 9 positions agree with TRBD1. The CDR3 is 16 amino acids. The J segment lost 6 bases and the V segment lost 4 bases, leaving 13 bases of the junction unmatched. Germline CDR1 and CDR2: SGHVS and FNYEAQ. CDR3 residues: CASSSRGGTGRGEQYF. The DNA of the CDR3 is TGTGCCAGCAGCTCCAGAGGGGGGACAGGGCGGGGCGAGCAGTACTTC.

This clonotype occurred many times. The CDR3 DNA sequence: TGTGCCAGCAGTGAATATTTTTTTTTTGAGGGGGCGGTTGGCGCGAACACCGGGGAGCTGTTTTTT. Translation gives CASSEYFFFEGAVGANTGELFF. The chain joins TRBV6-1 to TRBJ2-2, with 7 bases aligning to TRBD1. CDR1 is MNHNS and CDR2 is SASEGT in the germline V gene. CDR3 length: 22 residues. V was clipped by 2 bases and J by 0 bases; unmatched bases: 21.

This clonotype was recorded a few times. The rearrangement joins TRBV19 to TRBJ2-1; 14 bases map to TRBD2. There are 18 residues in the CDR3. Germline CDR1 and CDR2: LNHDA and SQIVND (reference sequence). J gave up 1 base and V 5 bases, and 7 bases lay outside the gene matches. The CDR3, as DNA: TGTGCCAGTAGTGCCCGTTGGACTAGCGGGGGGTCCTACAATGAGCAGTTCTTC. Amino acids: CASSARWTSGGSYNEQFF.